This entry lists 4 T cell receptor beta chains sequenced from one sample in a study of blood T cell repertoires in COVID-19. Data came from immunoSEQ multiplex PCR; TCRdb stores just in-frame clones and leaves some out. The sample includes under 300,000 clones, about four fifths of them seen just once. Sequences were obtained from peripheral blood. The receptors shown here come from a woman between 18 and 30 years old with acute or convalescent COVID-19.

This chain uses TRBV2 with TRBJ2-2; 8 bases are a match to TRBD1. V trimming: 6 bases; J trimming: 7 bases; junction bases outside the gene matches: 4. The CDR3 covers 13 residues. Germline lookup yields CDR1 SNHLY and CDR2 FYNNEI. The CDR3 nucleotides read TGTGCCAGCAGGGCCGACAGGGGCGGGGAGCTGTTTTTT. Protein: CASRADRGGELFF. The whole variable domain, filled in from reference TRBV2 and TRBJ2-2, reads EPEVTQTPSHQVTQMGQEVILRCVPISNHLYFYWYRQILGQKVEFLVSFYNNEISEKSEIFDDQFSVERPDGSNFTLKIRSTKLEDSAMYFCASRADRGGELFFGEGSRLTVL.

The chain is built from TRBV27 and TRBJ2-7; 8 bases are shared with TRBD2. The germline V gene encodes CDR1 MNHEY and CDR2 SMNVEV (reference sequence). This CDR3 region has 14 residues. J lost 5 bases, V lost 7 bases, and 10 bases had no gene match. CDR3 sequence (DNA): TGTGCCAGCACCCCAGCGGGAGCCATCCACGAGCAGTACTTC. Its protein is CASTPAGAIHEQYF.

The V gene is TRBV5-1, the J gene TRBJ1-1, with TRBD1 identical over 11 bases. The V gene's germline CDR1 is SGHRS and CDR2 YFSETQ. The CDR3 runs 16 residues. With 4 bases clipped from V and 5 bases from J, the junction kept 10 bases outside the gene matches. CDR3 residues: CASSLGQGAKLTEAFF. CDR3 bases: TGCGCCAGCAGCCTAGGACAGGGGGCGAAGTTGACTGAAGCTTTCTTT. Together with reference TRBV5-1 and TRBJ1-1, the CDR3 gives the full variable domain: KAGVTQTPRYLIKTRGQQVTLSCSPISGHRSVSWYQQTPGQGLQFLFEYFSETQRNKGNFPGRFSGRQFSNSRSEMNVSTLELGDSALYLCASSLGQGAKLTEAFFGQGTRLTVV.

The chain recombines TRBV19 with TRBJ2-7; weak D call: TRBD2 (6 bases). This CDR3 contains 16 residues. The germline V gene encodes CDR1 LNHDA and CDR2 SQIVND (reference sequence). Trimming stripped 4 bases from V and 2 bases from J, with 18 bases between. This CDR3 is CASSKTRGGGTYEQYF. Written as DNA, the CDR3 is TGTGCCAGTAGTAAGACCCGAGGTGGGGGGACCTACGAGCAGTACTTC.